The rows below give T cell receptor beta chains drawn from one sample of a study of T cells in Graves' hyperthyroidism and ophthalmopathy. MiXCR, run by TCRdb on the multiplex PCR reads, gives a single entry per CDR3 protein. Of approximately 210,000 distinct CDR3 sequences in the sample, 17% were seen once. Sequencing input: blood. These receptors all stem from a man between 45 and 60 years old with Graves' hyperthyroidism. CDR3s include the opening cysteine and the closing phenylalanine or tryptophan. D genes are given only for firm matches. For some rows the clone size is stated as once, few or many, or as a class when expanded; others skip it.

CDR3aa | CDR3nt | abundance | j_gene | d_gene | v_gene
CAWSSGFSGNTIYF | TGTGCCTGGAGCAGCGGTTTCTCTGGAAACACCATATATTTT | many | TRBJ1-3 | NA | TRBV30
CASSPGGDNYGYTF | TGTGCCAGCAGCCCAGGGGGGGATAACTATGGCTACACCTTC | few | TRBJ1-2 | TRBD1 | TRBV28
CASSPISGETQYF | TGTGCCAGCTCACCAATTAGTGGTGAGACCCAGTACTTC | many | TRBJ2-5 | NA | TRBV18
CASSLGDRETQYF | TGTGCCAGCAGCTTAGGGGACCGAGAGACCCAGTACTTC | many | TRBJ2-5 | NA | TRBV11-2
CASSHFVDSFHGYGYTF | TGTGCCAGCAGCCATTTCGTGGACAGCTTTCATGGCTATGGCTACACCTTC | NA | TRBJ1-2 | NA | TRBV7-2
CASRELNPNQPQHF | TGTGCCAGCAGGGAACTAAACCCAAATCAGCCCCAGCATTTT | many | TRBJ1-5 | NA | TRBV6-2/TRBV6-3
CSAKTGTSGNEQFF | TGCAGTGCTAAAACCGGGACTAGCGGGAATGAGCAGTTCTTC | once | TRBJ2-1 | TRBD2 | TRBV20-1
CASSQTGRQETQYF | TGTGCCAGCAGTCAGACAGGGAGACAAGAGACCCAGTACTTC | many | TRBJ2-5 | TRBD1 | TRBV12-3/TRBV12-4
CSATTSGRGSTGELFF | TGCAGCGCGACGACTAGCGGGAGGGGATCCACCGGGGAGCTGTTTTTT | NA | TRBJ2-2 | TRBD2 | TRBV29-1
CASSVNSASFSYEQYF | TGTGCCAGCAGCGTAAATAGCGCATCTTTCTCCTACGAGCAGTACTTC | few | TRBJ2-7 | NA | TRBV9
CASRIQGNTGELFF | TGTGCCAGCAGAATACAGGGAAACACCGGGGAGCTGTTTTTT | NA | TRBJ2-2 | NA | TRBV12-3/TRBV12-4
CSARVRDSNYGYTF | TGCAGTGCTAGAGTGAGGGATTCTAACTATGGCTACACCTTC | NA | TRBJ1-2 | NA | TRBV20-1
CASSQGEYGYTF | TGTGCCAGCAGCCAAGGGGAGTATGGCTACACCTTC | NA | TRBJ1-2 | NA | TRBV4-2
CASSYLSGRVSEQFF | TGCGCCAGCAGCTACCTTAGCGGGAGGGTCAGTGAGCAGTTCTTC | NA | TRBJ2-1 | TRBD2 | TRBV5-1
CAISDPTANYGYTF | TGTGCCATCAGTGACCCTACAGCTAACTATGGCTACACCTTC | NA | TRBJ1-2 | NA | TRBV10-3
CSARDLRRQRDNYGYTF | TGCAGTGCTAGAGATCTGCGGAGACAGAGGGATAACTATGGCTACACCTTC | NA | TRBJ1-2 | NA | TRBV20-1
CASSELETDTQYF | TGTGCCAGCAGTGAACTGGAGACAGATACGCAGTATTTT | once | TRBJ2-3 | NA | TRBV2
CAISEGLAETEQFF | TGTGCCATCAGTGAAGGACTAGCGGAAACTGAGCAGTTCTTC | NA | TRBJ2-1 | TRBD2 | TRBV10-3
CASSVSSYGYTF | TGTGCCAGCAGTGTCAGCAGCTATGGCTACACCTTC | NA | TRBJ1-2 | NA | TRBV12-3/TRBV12-4
CASSATGTESYERYF | TGTGCCAGCAGTGCTACCGGGACGGAAAGTTACGAGCGGTACTTC | once | TRBJ2-7 | NA | TRBV12-3/TRBV12-4
CASSLARQAFYGYTF | TGTGCCAGCAGCTTGGCTCGTCAGGCTTTCTATGGCTACACCTTC | NA | TRBJ1-2 | NA | TRBV5-4
CSAVPGTGVDTIYF | TGCAGTGCTGTCCCCGGGACAGGGGTCGACACCATATATTTT | NA | TRBJ1-3 | TRBD1 | TRBV20-1
CAGQGQGALTGELFF | TGTGCCGGCCAAGGACAGGGGGCGCTAACCGGGGAGCTGTTTTTT | NA | TRBJ2-2 | TRBD1 | TRBV7-9
CASGPSWGSSIYNEQFF | TGTGCTAGTGGTCCCTCGTGGGGGAGTAGTATCTACAATGAGCAGTTCTTC | NA | TRBJ2-1 | NA | TRBV12-5
CASRQPGGNTEAFF | TGTGCCAGCAGACAACCCGGGGGGAACACTGAAGCTTTCTTT | few | TRBJ1-1 | NA | TRBV28
CASSPRRGGEKLFF | TGTGCCAGCAGTCCGAGGAGAGGGGGTGAAAAACTGTTTTTT | many | TRBJ1-4 | NA | TRBV28
CASGQGTHTQYF | TGTGCCAGCGGCCAGGGAACCCATACGCAGTATTTT | NA | TRBJ2-3 | NA | TRBV3-1
CASSRSPIGQYSNQPQHF | TGCGCCAGCAGCCGAAGCCCCATCGGACAGTATAGCAATCAGCCCCAGCATTTT | NA | TRBJ1-5 | NA | TRBV4-1
CASSSDASGRIYEQYF | TGTGCCAGCAGCTCAGACGCTAGCGGGAGGATCTACGAGCAGTACTTC | few | TRBJ2-7 | TRBD2 | TRBV11-3
CSGGQPQETQYF | TGCAGCGGAGGACAACCTCAAGAGACCCAGTACTTC | NA | TRBJ2-5 | NA | TRBV29-1